This T cell receptor (beta chain) was identified in a study of cytomegalovirus exposure and HLA in healthy donors. Whole-study findings and limits: The authors excluded some V segments, including TRBV6-2 and TRBV6-3, as indistinguishable. Immune exposure information comprised only CMV serostatus.

The PCR was carried out with 60 Vbeta primers and 13 Jbeta primers. Data came from immunoSEQ multiplex PCR; TCRdb stores just in-frame clones and leaves some out. The sample has around 140,000 clones, 80% seen once. As for this clone: Its antigen is still unknown.

The CDR3 length is 14 residues. Germline CDR1 SGDLS, CDR2 YYNGEE. The V end was cut by 3 bases, the J end by 3 bases, with 12 bases between. Sequenced: PBMCs. The J gene is TRBJ1-2, the V gene TRBV9; no clear D. The TCR was taken from a woman in her 30s in good health and CMV-seronegative. The CDR3 loop reads CASSDPRVYYGYTF. The CDR3 DNA follows: TGTGCCAGCAGCGACCCCCGGGTCTACTATGGCTACACCTTC.